This T cell receptor (beta chain) was identified in a study of T cells in localized non-small cell lung cancer (dated by TCRdb to the early 2020s). For context, the study as a whole: T cell repertoires of approximately 250 early-stage NSCLC patients were analyzed, with tumors being compared against uninvolved tumor-adjacent lungs. The cohort consisted of approximately 240 treatment-naive NSCLC patients whose localized lung tumors had been resected. A mean age of around 66 years was recorded for the NSCLC patients, of whom 120 to 150 were male and 107 were female.

The CDR3 goes from the cysteine to the phenylalanine over 15 residues. The retained sequence is limited to the CDR3, 45 bases, with the frame set at the first base. CDR1 and CDR2 are read off the germline V gene (reference sequence) as MNHNY and SVGAGI. At diagnosis, tumor, uninvolved tumor-adjacent lung and peripheral blood were collected and then preserved as a mix of FFPE and fresh-frozen material. For TCR repertoire profiling, blood samples were analyzed in the form of peripheral blood mononuclear cells. Points the paper makes about the study in general: A median of roughly 60 of the top 100 tumor clones were detected in paired uninvolved adjacent lung, and some 29 of these tumor clones were also found among the top 100 clones of the paired uninvolved adjacent lung. Uninvolved tumor-adjacent lung showed the highest T cell clonality, higher than tumor, which suggests more focused antigenic responses in the uninvolved tumor-adjacent lung. Longer overall survival was associated with higher T cell density in blood, whereas shorter survival was associated with higher clonality in adjacent lung. Multi-region tumor sequencing was not performed, so intratumor heterogeneity could not be excluded. Since the design was exploratory, TCR variables were selected using unadjusted p-values with no false-discovery rate correction.

With regard to this clone: Its antigen remains undetermined. Base quality data are lacking; no much larger clone is found one base away.

The immunoSEQ Assay was used to sequence TCR beta CDR3 regions from DNA. The source study handled its data this way. To compute T cell density, TCR beta template counts were normalized to usable DNA, which was estimated by amplifying housekeeping genes. The preseqR package was used to estimate richness by extrapolating to 400,000 templates for PBMC samples and to 120,000 templates for tissue samples. Clonality was calculated as one minus Pielou's evenness. Tissue-enriched TCRs were identified through differential abundance testing performed on productive amino-acid clonotypes, with a minimum total count of 5 and an alpha of 0.1. Repertoire overlap between compartments was quantified with the Jaccard Index and Morisita Overlap Index. GLIPH grouped TCR beta CDR3s together with public tetramer-defined viral CDR3s, and a viral motif had to include at least three viral sequences and also show V-gene enrichment. Sourced from immuneACCESS, this table was stored by TCRdb with only in-frame sequences that have V and J called. A share of the clones is absent; for the studies checked, an unresolved V gene accounts for under half, and the remainder has no known explanation. V and J calls and clone size are copied from that table; D and trimming were computed from the DNA. The sample has approximately 52,000 clones on record, 75% to 90% of them singletons. The ten largest clones take up 15% to 20% of the sample.

The TCR was taken from a male donor older than 55 with stage III squamous cell lung carcinoma. Recombination connected TRBV6-6 to TRBJ2-5; perhaps TRBD1 is the D gene, with 6 bases matching. The J call may be faulty, since TRBJ2-7 better matches the DNA end. The source material was peripheral blood, sampled before any cancer treatment. CDR3 sequence: CASRRNREGLYEQYF. The DNA sequence reads TGTGCCAGCAGGCGAAACAGGGAAGGGCTTTACGAGCAGTACTTC.